These 22 T cell receptor beta chains came from one sample sequenced in a study of OX40 agonist ivuxolimab in advanced cancers. Using immunoSEQ multiplex PCR, the repertoire was profiled, and TCRdb retains in-frame clones only, with some absent. The repertoire holds roughly 75,000 clones, with roughly 93% as singletons. The sequencing here drew on CD4+ or CD8+ T cells sorted from blood, taken in a trial of the OX40 agonist ivuxolimab. These receptor sequences come from an adult with an advanced solid tumor such as melanoma, head and neck, liver or kidney cancer.

The J gene is TRBJ1-5, the V gene TRBV2; TRBD1 matches at 10 bases. CDR1 is SNHLY, CDR2 FYNNEI, per germline. CDR3 size: 16 residues. Unmatched junction bases numbered 9, after V lost 3 bases and J lost 7 bases. Here the CDR3 reads CASSEGRQGARQPQHF. The DNA of the CDR3 is TGTGCCAGCAGTGAGGGTCGACAGGGGGCACGGCAGCCCCAGCATTTT.

The V gene is TRBV28, the J gene TRBJ1-2; D possibly corresponds to TRBD1 (5 bases). Germline-derived CDR1 and CDR2 are MDHEN and SYDVKM. The CDR3 consists of 14 residues. V shed 7 bases and J shed 5 bases, with 17 bases lying between them. The CDR3 spells CASTFGTHEYGYTF. The CDR3 DNA reads TGTGCCAGCACTTTCGGGACCCACGAGTATGGCTACACCTTC.

The chain links TRBV11-2 to TRBJ2-5; D assignment may be TRBD1 or TRBD2 (5 bases each). Trimming cost V 6 bases and J 5 bases, with 13 bases left between them. Germline CDR1 is SGHAT and CDR2 is FQNNGV. The length of the CDR3 is 13 residues. The CDR3 DNA is TGTGCCAGCAGTCTCGGGGCTGGGGAGACCCAGTACTTC. It translates to CASSLGAGETQYF.

The CDR3 sequence is CASSLGRGTSGSGSTGELFF. In nucleotides, the CDR3 is TGCGCCAGCAGCTTGGGTCGGGGGACTAGCGGGAGCGGGAGCACCGGGGAGCTGTTTTTT. The rearrangement joins TRBV5-1 to TRBJ2-2; 14 bases are shared with TRBD2. V was clipped by 0 bases and J by 4 bases; unmatched bases: 11. Germline loops: CDR1 SGHRS, CDR2 YFSETQ. The CDR3 covers 20 residues.

The CDR3 protein is CASSSQGIGSGNTIYF. CDR3 nucleotide sequence: TGTGCCAGCAGCTCGCAGGGAATCGGCTCTGGAAACACCATATATTTT. The V gene is TRBV11-2, the J gene TRBJ1-3; weak D call: TRBD1 (5 bases). Germline V lookup: CDR1 SGHAT, CDR2 FQNNGV. V was clipped by 4 bases and J by 0 bases, with 13 bases between them. The CDR3 is made up of 16 amino acids.

The gene calls are TRBV25-1 and TRBJ2-7; D is uncertain. Trimming left V 7 bases short and J 2 bases short, with 12 bases between. This CDR3 has 13 amino acids. Looked up from germline, CDR1 is MGHDK and CDR2 is SYGVNS. This chain's CDR3 is CASIEASPYEQYF. The DNA of the CDR3 is TGTGCCAGCATAGAAGCTTCTCCCTACGAGCAGTACTTC.

This clone was counted a single time. The CDR3 reads CASSLRRGQGANQPQHF. The CDR3 nucleotides read TGTGCCAGCAGTTTACGGAGAGGACAGGGGGCGAATCAGCCCCAGCATTTT. This chain joins TRBV27 and TRBJ1-5, with 11 bases that match TRBD1. This CDR3 spans 17 amino acids. The V and J ends lost 2 bases and 4 bases, in that order; junction bases with no gene match: 7. Looked up from germline, CDR1 is MNHEY and CDR2 is SMNVEV (reference sequence).

This chain links TRBV6-1 with TRBJ1-5; D not resolved. This CDR3 has 18 residues. V was clipped by 4 bases and J by 2 bases, with 21 bases between them. Germline-derived CDR1 and CDR2 are MNHNS and SASEGT. In nucleotides, the CDR3 is TGTGCCAGCAGTGGAGGTTGGCCCGAGGTCTATGGCAATCAGCCCCAGCATTTT. It encodes CASSGGWPEVYGNQPQHF.

This chain uses TRBV25-1 with TRBJ1-1; D uncertain. This CDR3 spans 12 amino acids. V gave up 6 bases and J gave up 4 bases, with 9 bases separating them. Germline V lookup: CDR1 MGHDK, CDR2 SYGVNS. The CDR3 spells CASRIGSTEAFF. In DNA, the CDR3 is TGTGCCAGCAGAATTGGGAGCACTGAAGCTTTCTTT.

The chain employs TRBV9 and TRBJ1-4, with TRBD1 identical over 8 bases. V lost 0 bases to trimming and J lost 7 bases; unmatched junction nucleotides: 5. CDR3 length: 15 residues. Germline CDR1 is SGDLS and CDR2 is YYNGEE. CDR3 bases: TGTGCCAGCAGCGTAGCTGACAGGGGAGGTGAAAAACTGTTTTTT. The encoded protein is CASSVADRGGEKLFF.

The chain combines TRBV5-1 with TRBJ1-1; D not certain. CDR3 length: 14 residues. Per germline, CDR1 SGHRS and CDR2 YFSETQ. V dropped 7 bases and J dropped 0 bases, with 13 bases sitting between them. The CDR3 DNA reads TGCGCCAGCGCGGAGAGGTCTATGAACACTGAAGCTTTCTTT. It translates to CASAERSMNTEAFF. Full variable domain (missing parts from reference TRBV5-1 and TRBJ1-1): KAGVTQTPRYLIKTRGQQVTLSCSPISGHRSVSWYQQTPGQGLQFLFEYFSETQRNKGNFPGRFSGRQFSNSRSEMNVSTLELGDSALYLCASAERSMNTEAFFGQGTRLTVV.

The chain's CDR3 is CATSREGNLDTEAFF. CDR3 DNA: TGTGCCACCAGCAGAGAAGGGAATTTGGACACTGAAGCTTTCTTT. The chain recombines TRBV15 with TRBJ1-1, with D unresolved. The CDR3 runs 15 residues. The V gene's germline CDR1 is LNHNV and CDR2 YYDKDF (reference sequence). Trimming cost V 0 bases and J 3 bases, with 11 bases left between them.

DNA for the CDR3: TGTGCCAGCTCACCACGAGAAAGGGATCGAGAGACCCAGTACTTC. Its protein product is CASSPRERDRETQYF. V usage is TRBV18 and J usage is TRBJ2-5; no clear D gene. Germline V gene lookup returns CDR1 KGHSH and CDR2 LQKENI. Trimming removed 1 base from V and 4 bases from J, with 13 bases in between. This CDR3 contains 15 residues.

V is TRBV2 and J is TRBJ2-3; 9 bases agree with TRBD2. CDR1 is SNHLY, CDR2 FYNNEI, per germline. Trimming removed 7 bases from V and 2 bases from J; junction bases left unmatched: 13. The CDR3 has 17 residues. CDR3 amino acids: CASNPGTSPTITDTQYF. In DNA form, the CDR3 reads TGTGCCAGCAACCCCGGGACTAGCCCTACTATCACAGATACGCAGTATTTT.

The chain has TRBV21-1 and TRBJ2-1; the table's D call, TRBD2, has no DNA check behind it. TRBV21-1 is given as a pseudogene. CDR3 length: 17 amino acids. The CDR3 here is CASSLTDGRWPYNEQFF. In DNA form, the CDR3 reads TGTGCCAGCAGCCTCACGGACGGGAGGTGGCCCTACAATGAGCAGTTCTTC.

The chain combines TRBV18 with TRBJ2-2, with 8 nucleotides matching TRBD1. CDR3 length: 16 residues. Trimming cost V 0 bases and J 6 bases; bases outside gene matches: 6. Germline lookup yields CDR1 KGHSH and CDR2 LQKENI. Here the CDR3 reads CASSPPRTGSAGELFF. The CDR3 DNA reads as TGTGCCAGCTCACCACCCCGGACAGGGTCGGCCGGGGAGCTGTTTTTT.

The V and J genes are TRBV6-1 and TRBJ1-5; D perhaps matches TRBD1 (6 bases). The CDR3 has 15 residues. V was clipped by 4 bases and J by 0 bases, with 10 bases between them. Germline assignment: CDR1 MNHNS and CDR2 SASEGT. CDR3 region: CASSVQDSSNQPQHF. The CDR3 nucleotides are TGTGCCAGCAGTGTGCAGGACAGTAGCAATCAGCCCCAGCATTTT.

This rearrangement joins TRBV6-6 to TRBJ2-7, with 8 bases identical to TRBD2. V dropped 9 bases and J dropped 2; count of bases not matched to a gene: 9. The length of the CDR3 is 14 residues. Per germline, CDR1 MNHNY and CDR2 SVGAGI (reference sequence). The CDR3 DNA is TGTGCCAGTTGCCAGGCGGGAGGCACCTACGAGCAGTACTTC. This gives the protein CASCQAGGTYEQYF.

This clone was seen once. The chain carries TRBV4-3 and TRBJ1-2; D call uncertain. V gave up 4 bases and J gave up 6 bases, with 15 bases separating them. Germline CDR1 LGHNA, CDR2 YSLEER. The CDR3 length is 14 residues. The CDR3 sequence: CASSPGRANHGYTF. In DNA form, the CDR3 reads TGCGCCAGCAGCCCCGGGAGGGCCAATCATGGCTACACCTTC.

This clone was recorded a few times. The V gene is TRBV19, the J gene TRBJ1-1; D not resolved. Germline CDR1 and CDR2: LNHDA and SQIVND (reference sequence). This CDR3 spans 12 amino acids. The V end was cut by 7 bases, the J end by 3 bases, with 9 bases between. The CDR3 region is CASTSWDTEAFF. The CDR3 coding sequence is TGTGCCAGTACTTCCTGGGACACTGAAGCTTTCTTT.

The J gene is TRBJ1-2, the V gene TRBV6-1; maybe TRBD1 (5 bases). This CDR3 has 16 amino acids. Germline loops: CDR1 MNHNS, CDR2 SASEGT. Between the trimmed V and J ends, which lost 4 bases and 4 bases, there was a span of 19 bases. CDR3 region: CASSGGEMGPSYGYTF. Written as DNA, the CDR3 is TGTGCCAGCAGTGGGGGGGAGATGGGGCCCTCCTATGGCTACACCTTC.

V and J are TRBV5-6 and TRBJ2-7, with 7 bases lining up with TRBD1. The germline V gene has CDR1 SGHDT and CDR2 YYEEEE. This CDR3 is built from 18 residues. V lost 1 base and J lost 3; bases outside the gene matches: 16. The CDR3 DNA sequence: TGTGCCAGCAGCTTGCCCTATAAACAGGGGAAGCGCCTCTACGAGCAGTACTTC. Amino acid sequence: CASSLPYKQGKRLYEQYF.